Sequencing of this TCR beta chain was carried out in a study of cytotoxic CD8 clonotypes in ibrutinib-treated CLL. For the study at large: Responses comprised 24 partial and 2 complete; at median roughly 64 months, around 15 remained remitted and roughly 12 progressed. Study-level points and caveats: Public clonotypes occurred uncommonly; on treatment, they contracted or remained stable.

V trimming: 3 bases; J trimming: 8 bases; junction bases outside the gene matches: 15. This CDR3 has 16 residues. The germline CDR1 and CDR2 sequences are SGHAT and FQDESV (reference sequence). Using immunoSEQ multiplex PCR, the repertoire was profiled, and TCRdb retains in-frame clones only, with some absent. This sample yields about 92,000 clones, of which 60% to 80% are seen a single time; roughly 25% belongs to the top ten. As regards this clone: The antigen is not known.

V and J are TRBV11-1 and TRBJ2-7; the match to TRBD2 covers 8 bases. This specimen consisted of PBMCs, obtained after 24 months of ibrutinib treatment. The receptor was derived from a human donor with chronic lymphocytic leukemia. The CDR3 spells CASSFLPTSVPAKQYF. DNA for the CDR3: TGTGCCAGCAGCTTTCTCCCGACTAGCGTCCCCGCCAAGCAGTACTTC.